Sequencing of this T cell receptor (beta chain) was carried out in a study of T cells expressing NK-cell markers. On this clonotype itself: What it binds is not known.

One entry per CDR3 protein, without DNA, is what TCRdb gives after re-calling the 5' RACE reads. This sample's table reports about 400,000 distinct CDR3 sequences. Study-level findings and limits: These same clonotypes (in a handful of donors) also led the CD3+CD56-NKG2C+ fraction.

This CDR3 has 18 amino acids. CDR1 is LNHNV, CDR2 YYDKDF, per germline (reference sequence). The rearrangement links TRBV15 to TRBJ2-1; TCRdb's D call of TRBD2 is untestable without DNA. The origin of this receptor is a woman between 45 and 60 years old in good health. Input material: blood T cells: a sorted CD56 or NKG2C T cell subset, CD4+ or CD8+ T cells, or bulk PBMC T cells (not recorded which). The CDR3 sequence: CATSRGVGSGRAYNEQFF. Combining the CDR3 with reference TRBV15 and TRBJ2-1 gives the whole variable domain DAMVIQNPRYQVTQFGKPVTLSCSQTLNHNVMYWYQQKSSQAPKLLFHYYDKDFNNEADTPDNFQSRRPNTSFCFLDIRSPGLGDTAMYLCATSRGVGSGRAYNEQFFGPGTRLTVL.